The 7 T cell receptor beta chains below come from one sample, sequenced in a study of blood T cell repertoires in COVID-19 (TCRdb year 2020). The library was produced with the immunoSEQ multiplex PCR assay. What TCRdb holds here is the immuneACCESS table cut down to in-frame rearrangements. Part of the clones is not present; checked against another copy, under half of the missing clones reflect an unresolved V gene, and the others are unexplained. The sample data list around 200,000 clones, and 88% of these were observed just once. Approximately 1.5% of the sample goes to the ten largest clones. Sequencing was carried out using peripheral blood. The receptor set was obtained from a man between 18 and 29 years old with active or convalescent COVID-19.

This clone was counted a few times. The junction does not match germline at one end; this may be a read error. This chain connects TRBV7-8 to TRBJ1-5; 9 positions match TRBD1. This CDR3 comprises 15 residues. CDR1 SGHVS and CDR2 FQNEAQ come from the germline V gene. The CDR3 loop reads CASSQTGGIDQPQHF. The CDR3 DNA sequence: TGTGCCAGCAGCCAGACAGGGGGTATCGATCAGCCCCAACATTTT.

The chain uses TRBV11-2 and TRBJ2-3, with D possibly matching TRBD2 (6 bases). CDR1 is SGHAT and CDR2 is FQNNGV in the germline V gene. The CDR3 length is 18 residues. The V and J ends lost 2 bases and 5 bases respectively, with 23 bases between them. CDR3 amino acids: CASSLNPPLASPGDTQYF. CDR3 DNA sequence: TGTGCCAGCAGCTTAAACCCCCCCCTAGCGTCCCCGGGAGATACGCAGTATTTT.

The CDR3 sequence is CAWTTGDYGYTF. The CDR3 DNA sequence: TGTGCCTGGACAACCGGGGACTATGGCTACACCTTC. J is TRBJ1-2 and V is TRBV30; no clear D. Germline CDR1 and CDR2: GTSNPN and SVGIG (reference sequence). V lost 4 bases, J lost 3 bases, and 9 bases lay in between. The CDR3 consists of 12 residues.

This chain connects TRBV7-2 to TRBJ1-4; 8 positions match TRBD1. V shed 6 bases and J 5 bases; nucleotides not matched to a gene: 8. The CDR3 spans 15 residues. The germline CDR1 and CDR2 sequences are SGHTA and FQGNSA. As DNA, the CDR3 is TGTGCCAGCAGTCAAAACAGGGGGTTAAATGAAAAACTGTTTTTT. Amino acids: CASSQNRGLNEKLFF.

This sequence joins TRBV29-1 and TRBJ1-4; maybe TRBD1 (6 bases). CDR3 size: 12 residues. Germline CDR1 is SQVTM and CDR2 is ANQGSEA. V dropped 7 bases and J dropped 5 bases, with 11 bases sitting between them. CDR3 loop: CSAGQLNEKLFF. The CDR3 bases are TGCAGCGCAGGACAGTTGAATGAAAAACTGTTTTTT.

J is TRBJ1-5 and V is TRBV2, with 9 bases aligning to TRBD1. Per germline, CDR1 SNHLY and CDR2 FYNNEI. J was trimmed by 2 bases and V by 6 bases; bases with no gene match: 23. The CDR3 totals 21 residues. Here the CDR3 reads CASSPIKYPGQGRRGNQPQHF. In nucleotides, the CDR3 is TGTGCCAGCAGCCCAATTAAATACCCGGGACAGGGACGTCGGGGCAATCAGCCCCAGCATTTT.

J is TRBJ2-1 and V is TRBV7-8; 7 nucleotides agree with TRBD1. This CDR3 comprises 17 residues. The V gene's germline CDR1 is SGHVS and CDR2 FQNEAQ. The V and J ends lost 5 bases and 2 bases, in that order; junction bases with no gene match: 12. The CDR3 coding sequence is TGTGCCAGCAGCGAGCCCCTCGGACAGGTGACCTACAATGAGCAGTTCTTC. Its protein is CASSEPLGQVTYNEQFF.